A single sample gave rise to the 29 T cell receptor beta chains below, sequenced in a study of blood T cell repertoires in COVID-19. Produced via immunoSEQ multiplex PCR; TCRdb's table is partial and in-frame only. Of about 360,000 clones listed, less than 90% are singletons. Sequenced material: peripheral blood. The receptors were gathered from a woman aged 60-75 years with COVID-19, enrolled during active disease.

The chain uses TRBV6-1 and TRBJ1-3; the D gene is possibly TRBD1 (5 bases). This CDR3 comprises 14 residues. Deletions cut 3 bases from V and 6 bases from J, with 12 bases between. CDR1 is MNHNS and CDR2 is SASEGT in the germline V gene. CDR3 sequence: CASSDRVLENTIYF. CDR3 nucleotide sequence: TGTGCCAGCAGTGACAGGGTTTTGGAAAACACCATATATTTT.

The chain is built from TRBV6-6 and TRBJ1-1; D gene uncertain. The CDR3 is 14 residues long. Germline CDR1 MNHNY, CDR2 SVGAGI (reference sequence). Trimming removed 3 bases from V and 7 bases from J, with 15 bases in between. CDR3 amino acids: CASSYTGVRIEAFF. DNA of the CDR3: TGTGCCAGCAGTTATACGGGAGTCCGTATTGAAGCTTTCTTT.

This clone has a handful of counts. The chain uses TRBV11-3 and TRBJ2-5; 8 nucleotides line up with TRBD2. Germline values: CDR1 SGHNT, CDR2 YENEEA. V shed 10 bases and J 2 bases; nucleotides not matched to a gene: 9. CDR3 length: 14 residues. The CDR3 nucleotides read TGTGCCACCGCGTCCGGGGGGGCTCAAGAGACCCAGTACTTC. It is translated as CATASGGAQETQYF.

The V and J genes are TRBV7-6 and TRBJ2-7; a possible D gene is TRBD1 (6 bases). V lost 0 bases to trimming and J lost 3 bases, with 9 bases between them. The CDR3 has 14 residues. Germline loops: CDR1 SGHVS, CDR2 FNYEAQ. CDR3 sequence: CASSLAPQGYEQYF. In DNA, the CDR3 is TGTGCCAGCAGCTTAGCGCCACAGGGCTACGAGCAGTACTTC.

The chain joins TRBV12-5 to TRBJ1-1; tentatively, D is TRBD1 (6 bases). This CDR3 contains 16 residues. V lost 2 bases and J 1 base, leaving 14 bases between the germline ends. Germline CDR1 and CDR2: LGHNT and FRNRAP. CDR3 sequence (DNA): TGTGCTAGTGGTTTGTGGGGGCGGCCACCGAACACTGAAGCTTTCTTT. Its protein product is CASGLWGRPPNTEAFF.

The rearrangement joins TRBV20-1 to TRBJ1-2; maybe TRBD1 (5 bases). Germline lookup yields CDR1 DFQATT and CDR2 SNEGSKA (reference sequence). Trimming pared 3 bases from V and 8 bases from J, leaving 10 bases between. The CDR3 extends over 11 amino acids. The DNA of the CDR3 is TGCAGTGCTAGGACAGTGGAGGGCTACACCTTC. Residues: CSARTVEGYTF.

The chain joins TRBV11-2 to TRBJ1-2; unclear D gene. V was trimmed by 7 bases and J by 5 bases, leaving 14 bases between them. The CDR3 spans 13 residues. Germline values: CDR1 SGHAT, CDR2 FQNNGV. The CDR3: CASNARSPYGYTF. The CDR3 nucleotides are TGTGCCAGCAACGCTAGATCGCCTTATGGCTACACCTTC.

The rearrangement uses TRBV6-5 and TRBJ2-3; D might be TRBD1 (5 bases). The germline V gene encodes CDR1 MNHEY and CDR2 SVGAGI. Trimming took 8 bases from V and 3 from J, leaving 18 bases between them. CDR3 length: 15 residues. CDR3 amino acids: CASGFYGAITDTQYF. CDR3 DNA sequence: TGTGCCAGCGGATTTTATGGGGCTATTACAGATACGCAGTATTTT.

J is TRBJ1-4 and V is TRBV15; TRBD1 might be the D (6 bases). The CDR3 is made up of 15 amino acids. V shed 3 bases and J shed 7 bases, with 15 bases lying between them. Germline assignment: CDR1 LNHNV and CDR2 YYDKDF (reference sequence). CDR3 amino acids: CATSRDQGNGEKLFF. In nucleotides, the CDR3 is TGTGCCACCAGCAGGGATCAGGGGAATGGTGAAAAACTGTTTTTT.

CDR3 nucleotide sequence: TGTGCCAGCAGCCCAAATCAGCGCCTGGAGTCCTACAATGAGCAGTTCTTC. Translated, it gives CASSPNQRLESYNEQFF. V is TRBV9 and J is TRBJ2-1, with D uncertain. CDR3 size: 17 residues. The V and J ends lost 4 bases and 1 base respectively, with 18 bases between them. CDR1 and CDR2 (germline): SGDLS, YYNGEE. Full variable domain (remainder filled in from reference TRBV9 and TRBJ2-1): DSGVTQTPKHLITATGQRVTLRCSPRSGDLSVYWYQQSLDQGLQFLIQYYNGEERAKGNILERFSAQQFPDLHSELNLSSLELGDSALYFCASSPNQRLESYNEQFFGPGTRLTVL.

This clone is a singleton in its sample. The rearrangement joins TRBV5-1 to TRBJ1-1; a possible D gene is TRBD1 (5 bases). V was trimmed by 4 bases and J by 3 bases, leaving 19 bases between them. CDR3 length equals 16 residues. Germline values: CDR1 SGHRS, CDR2 YFSETQ. As DNA, the CDR3 is TGCGCCAGCAGCAGGAACGGGGGATATATCGACACTGAAGCTTTCTTT. It yields the protein CASSRNGGYIDTEAFF. The whole variable domain, filled in from reference TRBV5-1 and TRBJ1-1, reads KAGVTQTPRYLIKTRGQQVTLSCSPISGHRSVSWYQQTPGQGLQFLFEYFSETQRNKGNFPGRFSGRQFSNSRSEMNVSTLELGDSALYLCASSRNGGYIDTEAFFGQGTRLTVV.

The V and J genes are TRBV6-2 or TRBV6-3 and TRBJ1-5; 7 nucleotides match TRBD1. Trimming at V came to 5 bases and at J to 7 bases, leaving 8 bases not matched to a gene. Germline V gives CDR1 MNHEY, CDR2 SVGEGT. CDR3 length: 14 residues. The CDR3 here is CASSATGFGQPQHF. CDR3 nucleotides: TGTGCCAGCAGTGCGACAGGGTTTGGGCAGCCCCAGCATTTT.

This CDR3 reads CSVEMGDYGYTF. The CDR3 nucleotides are TGCAGCGTTGAAATGGGAGACTATGGCTACACCTTC. The chain employs TRBV29-1 and TRBJ1-2; D not resolved. V lost 2 bases to trimming and J lost 3 bases, with 7 bases between them. CDR1 is SQVTM and CDR2 is ANQGSEA in the germline V gene. The CDR3 spans 12 residues.

The chain carries TRBV18 and TRBJ1-1; D is unresolved. Germline CDR1 is KGHSH and CDR2 is LQKENI. CDR3 length: 13 amino acids. The V end lost 5 bases, the J end lost 4 bases, and 11 bases lay between the germline ends. For the CDR3, the DNA is TGTGCCAGCTCATCCTCAGGAATCACTGAAGCTTTCTTT. It translates to CASSSSGITEAFF. Drawing the rest from reference TRBV18 and TRBJ1-1, the complete variable domain is NAGVMQNPRHLVRRRGQEARLRCSPMKGHSHVYWYRQLPEEGLKFMVYLQKENIIDESGMPKERFSAEFPKEGPSILRIQQVVRGDSAAYFCASSSSGITEAFFGQGTRLTVV.

The chain recombines TRBV9 with TRBJ1-1; TRBD1 is a possible D gene (6 bases). Germline V gene data show CDR1 as SGDLS and CDR2 as YYNGEE. The CDR3 is 13 amino acids. Between the trimmed V and J ends, which lost 0 bases and 6 bases, there was a span of 9 bases. CDR3 sequence reads: CASSVGGGAEAFF. CDR3 nucleotides: TGTGCCAGCAGCGTAGGTGGGGGCGCTGAAGCTTTCTTT. Complete variable domain (other parts from reference TRBV9 and TRBJ1-1): DSGVTQTPKHLITATGQRVTLRCSPRSGDLSVYWYQQSLDQGLQFLIQYYNGEERAKGNILERFSAQQFPDLHSELNLSSLELGDSALYFCASSVGGGAEAFFGQGTRLTVV.

The sample holds one count of this clone. V gene TRBV12-2 combines with J gene TRBJ2-2; the table's D call, TRBD2, was not checked against the DNA. TRBV12-2 is a pseudogene. CDR3 size: 16 residues. CDR3 protein: CASRLGPSGATGELFF. In DNA form, the CDR3 reads TGTGCAAGTCGCTTAGGGCCTAGCGGGGCCACCGGGGAGCTGTTTTTT.

The chain joins TRBV5-4 to TRBJ1-2, with D maybe TRBD1 (6 bases). Germline CDR1 is SGHNT and CDR2 is YYREEE (reference sequence). CDR3 length: 14 residues. Trimming stripped 3 bases from V and 6 bases from J, with 15 bases between. CDR3 sequence (DNA): TGTGCCAGCAGCTCAGGGGTTGGCGACCATGGCTACACCTTC. This translates into CASSSGVGDHGYTF.

This clone was seen a few times. The rearrangement uses TRBV5-1 and TRBJ2-7, with D maybe TRBD1 (6 bases). Germline CDR1 is SGHRS and CDR2 is YFSETQ. The CDR3 totals 15 residues. V was shortened by 4 bases and J by 0 bases, with 14 bases between the two germline ends. The DNA of the CDR3 is TGCGCCAGCAGCAGGGACATTAAAAGCTCCTACGAGCAGTACTTC. Protein product: CASSRDIKSSYEQYF.

The V call is TRBV10-3, the J call TRBJ2-2; 7 positions match TRBD2. This CDR3 has 14 amino acids. J lost 7 bases, V lost 6 bases, and 8 bases had no gene match. Germline CDR1 and CDR2: ENHRY and SYGVKD. CDR3 sequence: CAIRASGNDGELFF. The CDR3 DNA sequence: TGTGCCATCAGAGCGAGCGGGAACGACGGGGAGCTGTTTTTT.

This clone was recorded once. V gene TRBV5-8 combines with J gene TRBJ1-1; 7 nucleotides align to TRBD1. Trimming removed 0 bases from V and 3 bases from J; junction bases left unmatched: 2. The germline gives CDR1 SGHTS, CDR2 YDEGEE. This CDR3 is 14 amino acids long. In nucleotides, the CDR3 is TGTGCCAGCAGCTTGGGCAGGGGGTACACTGAAGCTTTCTTT. This translates into CASSLGRGYTEAFF.

The chain is built from TRBV5-6 and TRBJ1-3; TRBD1 aligns across 8 bases. The CDR3 is 17 amino acids. Germline loops: CDR1 SGHDT, CDR2 YYEEEE. V shed 0 bases, J shed 4 bases, and the junction held 9 bases outside the gene matches. CDR3 amino acids: CASSLAGQGARGNTIYF. The CDR3 coding sequence is TGTGCCAGCAGCTTGGCCGGGCAGGGGGCGCGGGGAAACACCATATATTTT.

The CDR3 sequence: CASGTPHPSKSSVYSTDTQYF. CDR3 sequence (DNA): TGTGCTAGTGGCACGCCCCATCCTAGCAAGTCAAGTGTTTATAGCACAGATACGCAGTATTTT. The V and J genes are TRBV12-5 and TRBJ2-3; D may be TRBD2 (5 bases). The V end lost 6 bases, the J end lost 0 bases, and 31 bases lay between the germline ends. The CDR3 has 21 residues. CDR1 is LGHNT, CDR2 FRNRAP, per germline.

This sequence joins TRBV28 and TRBJ1-2; D uncertain. The CDR3 runs to 13 residues. Germline V lookup: CDR1 MDHEN, CDR2 SYDVKM. V shed 10 bases and J shed 2 bases, with 14 bases lying between them. The CDR3 region is CATAGSDNYGYTF. The CDR3 nucleotides read TGTGCCACCGCCGGGAGCGACAACTATGGCTACACCTTC.

The chain links TRBV23-1 to TRBJ2-5, with D possibly matching TRBD2 (6 bases). TRBV23-1 is reported as an ORF; its role is uncertain. The CDR3 loop spans 13 amino acids. Trimming left V 4 bases short and J 3 bases short, with 9 bases between. The DNA of the CDR3 is TGCGCCAGCAGTCCGGGCGGGGAAGAGACCCAGTACTTC. Residues: CASSPGGEETQYF.

The gene calls are TRBV29-1 and TRBJ1-1; D is uncertain. The CDR3 consists of 14 residues. V lost 4 bases to trimming and J lost 0 bases, with 12 bases between them. Germline V lookup: CDR1 SQVTM, CDR2 ANQGSEA. CDR3 region: CSVGWGGLNTEAFF. The CDR3 nucleotides are TGCAGCGTTGGCTGGGGAGGGTTGAACACTGAAGCTTTCTTT.

The V gene is TRBV5-1, the J gene TRBJ2-7; 8 bases agree with TRBD1. The CDR3 is 14 residues long. Unmatched junction bases numbered 8, after V lost 2 bases and J lost 7 bases. The V gene's germline CDR1 is SGHRS and CDR2 YFSETQ. Here the CDR3 reads CASSFGQGLGEQYF. CDR3 coding DNA: TGCGCCAGCAGCTTCGGACAGGGATTAGGGGAGCAGTACTTC.

V gene TRBV7-9 combines with J gene TRBJ1-5, with TRBD1 identical over 8 bases. This CDR3 spans 15 amino acids. Germline CDR1 is SEHNR and CDR2 is FQNEAQ (reference sequence). Trimming took 5 bases from V and 4 from J; bases not matched to a gene: 7. As DNA, the CDR3 is TGTGCCAGCAGCCGGACAACAGGGGGGAATCAGCCCCAGCATTTT. It encodes CASSRTTGGNQPQHF.

The rearrangement links TRBV18 to TRBJ2-7; 7 bases are shared with TRBD1. The CDR3 loop spans 14 amino acids. Germline CDR1 KGHSH, CDR2 LQKENI. Unmatched junction bases numbered 7, after V lost 2 bases and J lost 6 bases. The CDR3 region is CASSPGWQGVEQYF. The CDR3 DNA reads TGTGCCAGCTCACCAGGTTGGCAGGGGGTCGAGCAGTACTTC.

V usage is TRBV7-6 and J usage is TRBJ2-2; 8 nucleotides line up with TRBD1. The CDR3 sequence is 15 residues long. CDR1 is SGHVS and CDR2 is FNYEAQ in the germline V gene. The ends lost 5 bases at V and 6 bases at J; junction bases unmatched: 8. This CDR3 reads CASSIVDRGPGELFF. CDR3 nucleotides: TGTGCCAGCAGCATCGTTGACAGGGGCCCCGGGGAGCTGTTTTTT.